A few counts support the clone carrying this T cell receptor (beta chain). The source of the sample is a study of Graves' ophthalmopathy and Graves' hyperthyroidism. This CDR3 comprises 17 residues. Germline trimming cut 1 base from V and 2 bases from J; bases unmatched to any gene: 8. The germline V gene encodes CDR1 LNHDA and CDR2 SQIVND (reference sequence). Amplification targeted the TCR beta CDR3 regions, with RNA transcripts as the source material. First-round RT-PCR used HTBI primers; second-round multiplex PCR followed. Using its own MiXCR run on the multiplex PCR reads, TCRdb lists one record per CDR3 protein. Among 400,000 to 450,000 distinct CDR3 sequences listed, around 20% were seen once.

The sequencing input was peripheral blood. The sequence derives from a woman aged 18-29 years with stable Graves' hyperthyroidism. This chain joins TRBV19 and TRBJ2-7, with 10 bases identical to TRBD2. The CDR3 region is CASSIGETSGWTYEQYF. The DNA for the CDR3 is TGTGCCAGTAGTATAGGGGAGACTAGCGGGTGGACCTACGAGCAGTACTTC.